What follows is one T cell receptor (beta chain) and its context. No antigen is known for it. One end of the junction varies from germline; a read error may be responsible. This entry belongs to a study of shared clonotypes between healthy human individuals. Study-level points and caveats: Generally, estimated richness proved larger in naive subsets than it did in memory subsets. Tissues were not sampled, only blood, and their repertoires likely differ.

This CDR3 region has 14 residues. Germline CDR1 reads SSHAT; CDR2 reads FNYEAQ (reference sequence). TCRdb keeps only in-frame clones here, not all; method: immunoSEQ multiplex PCR. Among some 2 million clones listed, about 95% were seen once. Sequenced material: naive CD4+ T cells sorted from blood. The subset is: CD45RA+ positively selected. This clonotype originated in a man younger than 30 in good health. The chain combines TRBV7-7 with TRBJ2-2; D unclear. The CDR3 reads CASSSTANTGELFF. Written as DNA, the CDR3 is TGTGCTAGCAGCTCGACGGCGAACACCGGGGAGCTGTTTTTT.